These 12 T cell receptor beta chains came from one sample sequenced in a study of cytotoxic CD8 clonotypes in ibrutinib-treated CLL. The assay was immunoSEQ multiplex PCR, and TCRdb's table has in-frame clones only and misses some. In the table there are roughly 160,000 clones, 81% of which are singletons. The starting material was PBMCs, obtained after 12 months of ibrutinib treatment. Receptor source: a human donor with chronic lymphocytic leukemia.

V is TRBV4-3 and J is TRBJ2-1, with D maybe TRBD2 (5 bases). The CDR3 sequence is 16 residues long. Trimming removed 0 bases at V and 1 base at J, with 10 bases between. The germline CDR1 and CDR2 sequences are LGHNA and YSLEER. CDR3 DNA sequence: TGCGCCAGCAGCCAAGAACAGCGGAATTCCTACAATGAGCAGTTCTTC. As protein: CASSQEQRNSYNEQFF.

CDR3 in DNA: TGTGCCAGCAGCTTGGTAGCGGGGAACTCCTACGAGCAGTACTTC. Translating it yields CASSLVAGNSYEQYF. The rearrangement joins TRBV5-4 to TRBJ2-7; 8 nucleotides align to TRBD2. The CDR3 extends over 15 amino acids. Germline CDR1 reads SGHNT; CDR2 reads YYREEE (reference sequence). After removal of 0 bases from V and 0 bases from J, the junction contained 2 bases not matched to a gene.

The chain uses TRBV5-4 and TRBJ2-3; possible D gene TRBD1, 6 bases. Germline CDR1 SGHNT, CDR2 YYREEE (reference sequence). This CDR3 region has 15 residues. Trimming removed 4 bases from V and 0 bases from J, with 12 bases in between. The CDR3 loop is CASSTRTVSTDTQYF. The CDR3, as DNA: TGTGCCAGCAGCACGCGGACAGTTAGCACAGATACGCAGTATTTT.

The CDR3, as DNA: TGTGCCAGCAGCTCCACTCCAATTAGGGGTCAGTGGGTGAACACTGAAGCTTTCTTT. It specifies CASSSTPIRGQWVNTEAFF. The chain is built from TRBV7-9 and TRBJ1-1, with D maybe TRBD1 (5 bases). Germline V gene data show CDR1 as SEHNR and CDR2 as FQNEAQ (reference sequence). This CDR3 spans 19 amino acids. Trimming removed 4 bases at V and 0 bases at J, with 24 bases between.

The V gene is TRBV21-1, the J gene TRBJ2-7. TRBV21-1 is a listed pseudogene. This CDR3 has 13 amino acids. As DNA, the CDR3 is TGTGCCAGCACACCCCGAGCCAGCTACGAGCAGTACTTC. Translation gives CASTPRASYEQYF.

V usage is TRBV2 and J usage is TRBJ2-5, with D unresolved. There are 13 residues in the CDR3. Germline V gene sequence: CDR1 SNHLY, CDR2 FYNNEI. Between the trimmed V and J ends, which lost 2 bases and 5 bases, there was a span of 9 bases. CDR3 residues: CASSERPTETQYF. The CDR3 bases are TGTGCCAGCAGTGAACGCCCAACTGAGACCCAGTACTTC.

The chain is built from TRBV6-5 and TRBJ1-4; 10 nucleotides agree with TRBD1. Trimming at V came to 7 bases and at J to 4 bases, leaving 3 bases not matched to a gene. CDR3 length equals 14 residues. Germline V lookup: CDR1 MNHEY, CDR2 SVGAGI. The CDR3 DNA sequence: TGTGCCAGCACCGGACAGGGGGATAATGAAAAACTGTTTTTT. Its protein product is CASTGQGDNEKLFF.

The V call is TRBV28, the J call TRBJ1-5, with D hard to call. The CDR3 is 14 residues long. V was clipped by 6 bases and J by 9 bases, with 18 bases between them. Germline V gene data show CDR1 as MDHEN and CDR2 as SYDVKM. CDR3 loop: CASRGNSPGLPQHF. CDR3 nucleotide sequence: TGTGCCAGCAGAGGAAATTCTCCCGGGCTGCCCCAGCATTTT.

The genes are TRBV7-2 and TRBJ2-3; weak D call: TRBD2 (6 bases). V lost 8 bases to trimming and J lost 4 bases, with 16 bases between them. The CDR3 spans 14 residues. Germline assignment: CDR1 SGHTA and CDR2 FQGNSA. The CDR3 nucleotides are TGTGCCAGCGCCCCGCGGGGTGTCGCAGATACGCAGTATTTT. It specifies CASAPRGVADTQYF.

This clone appeared a few times. The chain couples TRBV7-8 to TRBJ2-1; D is unclear. The germline CDR1 and CDR2 sequences are SGHVS and FQNEAQ. The CDR3 is 14 residues long. Trimming shortened V by 1 base and J by 2 bases, and 6 bases separated the two germline ends. CDR3 bases: TGTGCCAGCAGCTTAGTCCGCACCTACAATGAGCAGTTCTTC. It encodes CASSLVRTYNEQFF.

The V gene is TRBV11-3, the J gene TRBJ2-1; TRBD2 matches at 7 bases. Losses at the gene ends were 5 bases for V and 11 bases for J; bases not matched to a gene: 9. Germline assignment: CDR1 SGHNT and CDR2 YENEEA. CDR3 length: 13 amino acids. The CDR3 region has the DNA TGTGCCAGCAGCGGCGGAGGCGGGACTAAGCAGTTCTTC. Translating it yields CASSGGGGTKQFF.

This clone was counted a few times. The rearrangement links TRBV30 to TRBJ1-2, with 8 bases lining up with TRBD1. V was clipped by 2 bases and J by 8 bases; unmatched bases: 10. CDR3 size: 14 residues. Germline CDR1 is GTSNPN and CDR2 is SVGIG (reference sequence). The CDR3: CAWSPTGGSYGYTF. CDR3 in DNA: TGTGCCTGGAGTCCCACAGGGGGAAGTTACGGCTACACCTTC.